The T cell receptor beta chain described here comes from a study of T cell changes during pregnancy in multiple sclerosis. Germline lookup yields CDR1 SGHRS and CDR2 YFSETQ. Trimming cost V 3 bases and J 4 bases; bases outside gene matches: 3. The CDR3 contains 15 residues. The protocol was immunoSEQ multiplex PCR, while the TCRdb copy is restricted to in-frame clones and leaves out a portion. Of about 59,000 clones detected, more than 85% appear once; the ten largest clones hold roughly 2.6%. The TCR sequence derives from a female donor with multiple sclerosis, enrolled in a pregnancy study. Sequences were derived from CD8+ T cells from peripheral blood mononuclear cells, sampled in the third trimester of pregnancy. This sequence joins TRBV5-1 and TRBJ2-3, with 12 bases identical to TRBD2. CDR3 in amino acids: CASSSLAGGADTQYF. CDR3 bases: TGCGCCAGCAGCTCCCTAGCGGGAGGGGCAGATACGCAGTATTTT. Combining the CDR3 with reference TRBV5-1 and TRBJ2-3 gives the whole variable domain KAGVTQTPRYLIKTRGQQVTLSCSPISGHRSVSWYQQTPGQGLQFLFEYFSETQRNKGNFPGRFSGRQFSNSRSEMNVSTLELGDSALYLCASSSLAGGADTQYFGPGTRLTVL.